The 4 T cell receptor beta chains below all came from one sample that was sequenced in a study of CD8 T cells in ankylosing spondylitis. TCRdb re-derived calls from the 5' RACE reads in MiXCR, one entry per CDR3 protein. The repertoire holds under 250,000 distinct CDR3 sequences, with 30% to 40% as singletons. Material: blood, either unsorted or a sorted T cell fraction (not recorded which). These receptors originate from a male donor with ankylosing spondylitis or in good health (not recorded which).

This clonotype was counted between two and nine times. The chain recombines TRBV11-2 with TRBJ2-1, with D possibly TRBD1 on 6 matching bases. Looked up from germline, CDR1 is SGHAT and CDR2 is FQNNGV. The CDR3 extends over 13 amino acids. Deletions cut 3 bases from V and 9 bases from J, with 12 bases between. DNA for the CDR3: TGTGCCAGCAGCTTGGACAGCCTTGGTGAGCAGTTCTTC. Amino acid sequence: CASSLDSLGEQFF.

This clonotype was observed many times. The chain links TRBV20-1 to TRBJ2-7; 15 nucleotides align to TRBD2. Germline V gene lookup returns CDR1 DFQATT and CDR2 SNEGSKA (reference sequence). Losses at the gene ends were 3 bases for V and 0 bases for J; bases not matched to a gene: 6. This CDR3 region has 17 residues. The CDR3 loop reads CSARGTSGGWSSYEQYF. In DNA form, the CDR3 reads TGCAGTGCTAGGGGGACTAGCGGGGGGTGGAGCTCCTACGAGCAGTACTTC.

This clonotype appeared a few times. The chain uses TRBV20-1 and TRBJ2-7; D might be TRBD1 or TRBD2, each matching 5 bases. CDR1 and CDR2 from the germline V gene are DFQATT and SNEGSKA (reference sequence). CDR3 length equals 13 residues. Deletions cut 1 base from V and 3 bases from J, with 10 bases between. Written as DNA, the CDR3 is TGCAGTGCTAGAGTCGGGACGAACTACGAGCAGTACTTC. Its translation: CSARVGTNYEQYF.

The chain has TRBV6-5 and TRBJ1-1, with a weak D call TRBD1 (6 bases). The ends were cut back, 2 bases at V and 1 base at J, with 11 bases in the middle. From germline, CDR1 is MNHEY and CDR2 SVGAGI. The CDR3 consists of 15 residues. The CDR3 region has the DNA TGTGCCAGCAGTTACCGGACAGAGCCGAACACTGAAGCTTTCTTT. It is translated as CASSYRTEPNTEAFF.